This T cell receptor (beta chain) was found in a study of OX40 agonist ivuxolimab in advanced cancers. Across the study: An agonistic human IgG2 monoclonal antibody against OX40 (CD134) was given.

Trimming took 7 bases from V and 0 from J, leaving 22 bases between them. This CDR3 contains 18 residues. Germline V gene data show CDR1 as MDHEN and CDR2 as SYDVKM. Study results and caveats: Expanded clones tended on average to be more numerous among CD8+ T cells than CD4+.

Here immunoSEQ multiplex PCR was the method, and the copy in TCRdb shows in-frame clones only, minus some. The table shows approximately 66,000 clones, with roughly 85% occurring only once. To note about this clone: The antigen remains unidentified.

The sequencing used CD4+ or CD8+ T cells sorted from blood, collected in a trial of the OX40 agonist ivuxolimab. This sequence originates from an adult with an advanced solid tumor such as melanoma, head and neck, liver or kidney cancer. The chain recombines TRBV28 with TRBJ1-3, with D tentatively TRBD1 (6 bases). CDR3 in amino acids: CASTLGGAPGLSGNTIYF. CDR3 bases: TGTGCCAGCACCCTCGGGGGGGCCCCGGGCCTCTCTGGAAACACCATATATTTT.